Each of the 13 T cell receptor beta chains below was sequenced from the same sample in a study of blood T cell repertoires in COVID-19. Assay used: immunoSEQ multiplex PCR; TCRdb lists only in-frame clones, some missing. The sample lists more than 110,000 clones; around nine tenths were seen once. The sample was peripheral blood. These receptors came from a human donor in a cohort sampled during active COVID-19.

This clone was counted once. The chain has TRBV7-9 and TRBJ1-3; TRBD1 might be the D (5 bases). With 6 bases removed from V and 4 bases from J, the gap between germline ends came to 19 bases. CDR1 is SEHNR and CDR2 is FQNEAQ in the germline V gene (reference sequence). The CDR3 consists of 16 residues. CDR3 amino acids: CASRIGSGRKGNTIYF. For the CDR3, the DNA is TGTGCCAGCAGAATTGGATCAGGGAGGAAAGGAAACACCATATATTTT.

The genes are TRBV15 and TRBJ2-7, with D possibly matching TRBD1 (6 bases). V shed 2 bases and J shed 2 bases, with 7 bases lying between them. In germline, CDR1 is LNHNV, CDR2 YYDKDF (reference sequence). The CDR3 length is 13 residues. The chain's CDR3 is CATSRQGTYEQYF. CDR3 coding DNA: TGTGCCACCAGCAGACAGGGGACCTACGAGCAGTACTTC.

The chain recombines TRBV28 with TRBJ2-2, with TRBD1 identical over 7 bases. V trimming: 3 bases; J trimming: 6 bases; junction bases outside the gene matches: 7. Per the germline V gene, CDR1 is MDHEN and CDR2 is SYDVKM. The CDR3 is 15 residues long. DNA of the CDR3: TGTGCCAGCAGTTTCCCGGACAGGTTTGCCGGGGAGCTGTTTTTT. It is translated as CASSFPDRFAGELFF. Looking up the rest from reference TRBV28 and TRBJ2-2 gives the full variable domain: DVKVTQSSRYLVKRTGEKVFLECVQDMDHENMFWYRQDPGLGLRLIYFSYDVKMKEKGDIPEGYSVSREKKERFSLILESASTNQTSMYLCASSFPDRFAGELFFGEGSRLTVL.

The rearrangement uses TRBV2 and TRBJ2-5, with 12 bases fitting TRBD2. The CDR3 spans 17 residues. The V and J ends lost 6 bases and 2 bases, in that order; junction bases with no gene match: 10. CDR1 is SNHLY, CDR2 FYNNEI, per germline. The DNA of the CDR3 is TGTGCCAGCAGAAACCTAGCGGGGGGGCCTGGGCAAGAGACCCAGTACTTC. It is translated as CASRNLAGGPGQETQYF. Based on the CDR3 plus reference TRBV2 and TRBJ2-5, the full variable domain is EPEVTQTPSHQVTQMGQEVILRCVPISNHLYFYWYRQILGQKVEFLVSFYNNEISEKSEIFDDQFSVERPDGSNFTLKIRSTKLEDSAMYFCASRNLAGGPGQETQYFGPGTRLLVL.

This clone has only a few counts. V usage is TRBV6-5 and J usage is TRBJ2-7, with D hard to call. This CDR3 has 15 residues. The V and J ends lost 7 bases and 2 bases respectively, with 18 bases between them. Germline loops: CDR1 MNHEY, CDR2 SVGAGI. The CDR3 here is CASMVISFSTYEQYF. CDR3 coding DNA: TGTGCCAGCATGGTTATCAGTTTCAGTACCTACGAGCAGTACTTC.

V gene TRBV5-6 combines with J gene TRBJ1-2; tentative D call: TRBD1 (5 bases). The CDR3 is 15 residues long. Germline CDR1 reads SGHDT; CDR2 reads YYEEEE. V was shortened by 1 base and J by 7 bases, with 17 bases between the two germline ends. The CDR3 DNA reads TGTGCCAGCAGCTTGACCGGCAGGGAGGGTAGTGGCTACACCTTC. It codes for CASSLTGREGSGYTF. The entire variable domain, with the rest obtained from reference TRBV5-6 and TRBJ1-2, is as follows: DAGVTQSPTHLIKTRGQQVTLRCSPKSGHDTVSWYQQALGQGPQFIFQYYEEEERQRGNFPDRFSGHQFPNYSSELNVNALLLGDSALYLCASSLTGREGSGYTFGSGTRLTVV.

This clone was detected once. The genes are TRBV4-1 and TRBJ2-7, with 8 bases aligning to TRBD1. This CDR3 has 14 residues. J gave up 7 bases and V 2 bases, and 7 bases lay outside the gene matches. CDR1 MGHRA and CDR2 YSYEKL come from the germline V gene. CDR3 amino acids: CASSQTQGAEEQYF. The CDR3, as DNA: TGCGCCAGCAGCCAAACCCAGGGGGCTGAGGAGCAGTACTTC.

The chain joins TRBV5-1 to TRBJ2-2; no definite D call. V shed 3 bases and J shed 0 bases, with 12 bases lying between them. Germline V gene data show CDR1 as SGHRS and CDR2 as YFSETQ. The CDR3 has 16 residues. CDR3 nucleotides: TGCGCCAGCAGCTCCCTTCCTGTCGCGAACACCGGGGAGCTGTTTTTT. Protein: CASSSLPVANTGELFF.

The CDR3 loop is CASSSRVWRGGHTGELFF. CDR3 coding DNA: TGTGCCAGCAGCTCAAGAGTCTGGCGGGGGGGCCACACCGGGGAGCTGTTTTTT. The gene calls are TRBV21-1 and TRBJ2-2; TRBD2 reflects the table's D call only, with no check against the DNA. TRBV21-1 is a pseudogene locus. This CDR3 region has 18 residues.

To note about this clone: The germline gene is not matched at one end of the junction; a read error may be the cause. The V gene is TRBV6-1, the J gene TRBJ1-5, with D possibly TRBD1 on 6 matching bases. Germline CDR1 reads MNHNS; CDR2 reads SASEGT. There are 16 residues in the CDR3. CDR3 DNA sequence: TGTGCCAGCACTGAAGGGGGGGGCTTCTCTAATCAGCCCCAGCATTTT. Translating gives CASTEGGGFSNQPQHF.

The chain combines TRBV7-8 with TRBJ1-5, with 7 bases that match TRBD1. The junction had 11 bases not matched to a gene; V was cut back by 3 bases and J by 6 bases. The germline V gene encodes CDR1 SGHVS and CDR2 FQNEAQ. The CDR3 is made up of 16 amino acids. The DNA of the CDR3 is TGTGCCAGCAGCTTGGGACAGCACAAGTCTACTCAGCCCCAGCATTTT. Translation gives CASSLGQHKSTQPQHF. Full variable domain (rest looked up from reference TRBV7-8 and TRBJ1-5): GAGVSQSPRYKVAKRGQDVALRCDPISGHVSLFWYQQALGQGPEFLTYFQNEAQLDKSGLPSDRFFAERPEGSVSTLKIQRTQQEDSAVYLCASSLGQHKSTQPQHFGDGTRLSIL.

This sequence joins TRBV5-5 and TRBJ2-1; 8 bases map to TRBD2. Per the germline V gene, CDR1 is SGHKS and CDR2 is YYEKEE (reference sequence). The CDR3 runs 15 residues. Trimming removed 4 bases from V and 3 bases from J; junction bases left unmatched: 6. In DNA, the CDR3 is TGTGCCAGCAGCCAGGGGACTAGTGGCTACAATGAGCAGTTCTTC. This codes for CASSQGTSGYNEQFF.

This clone was seen more than once but under ten times. This chain joins TRBV5-1 and TRBJ1-6; D is undetermined. Germline V gene sequence: CDR1 SGHRS, CDR2 YFSETQ. The V gene lost 1 base and the J gene lost 4 bases, with 9 bases spanning the gap. CDR3 length equals 15 residues. The CDR3 DNA reads as TGCGCCAGCAGCTTGACTGAGGAGTATAATTCACCCCTCCACTTT. This sequence encodes CASSLTEEYNSPLHF.